This T cell receptor beta chain is from a study of blood T cell repertoires in COVID-19. Methods used by the authors: Estimation of nucleated cell counts was performed using reference gene primer amplification. TCRdb's copy holds only in-frame clones and misses some; the assay was immunoSEQ multiplex PCR. For V, J and clone size, that table is used; D and trimming come from the DNA. The sample carries approximately 160,000 clones, 81% recorded once. Germline CDR1 and CDR2: SGHTA and FQGNSA. V was cut by 3 bases and J by 7 bases, with 13 bases left in between. The CDR3 loop spans 13 amino acids. The clonotype was recovered from a man in his 60s with active or convalescent COVID-19. Material: peripheral blood. V is TRBV7-2 and J is TRBJ2-7; D might be TRBD1 (5 bases). CDR3 region: CASSFASQGEQYF. CDR3 DNA sequence: TGTGCCAGCAGCTTCGCCTCGCAGGGAGAGCAGTACTTC.